This TCR beta chain was captured by sequencing in a study of T cells in Graves' hyperthyroidism and ophthalmopathy. About this clonotype: What it recognizes is unknown.

Using RNA transcripts as the source, TCR beta CDR3 regions were amplified. TCR CDR3 underwent first-round RT-PCR with the HTBI primer set. Using its own MiXCR run on the multiplex PCR reads, TCRdb lists one record per CDR3 protein. The sample consists of hundreds of thousands of distinct CDR3 sequences, about a sixth of them appearing once. The diagnostic basis comprised clinical symptoms, serum thyroxine and TRAb, thyroid ultrasound and orbital computed tomography. Study observations and caveats: Among thyroid clonotypes expanded above 0.001, most also appeared in blood.

The CDR3 totals 13 residues. The V and J ends lost 3 bases and 6 bases respectively, with 12 bases between them. CDR1 is DFQATT and CDR2 is SNEGSKA in the germline V gene (reference sequence). Sequencing was performed on blood. This chain connects TRBV20-1 to TRBJ1-5; D might be TRBD1 (6 bases). The sequence was collected from a woman aged 18-35 years with Graves' hyperthyroidism. The CDR3 region has the DNA TGCAGTGCTAGGTGGGGGGCCAGTCAGCCCCAGCATTTT. Its protein is CSARWGASQPQHF.